These 5 T cell receptor beta chains share one sample of origin, sequenced in a study of T cell repertoires in cytomegalovirus infection. From the reads, TCRdb called clonotypes with MiXCR, one entry per CDR3 protein. The sample records hundreds of thousands of distinct CDR3 sequences, around 32% being singletons. Antigen specificity for these receptors is unknown. The sample in question was cultured CD8+ T cells from PBMCs, obtained from culture after CMV antigen stimulation. Source of these receptors: a human donor in good health (CMV status not recorded). Some clones in this sample may be carry-over from other donors' samples.

This clonotype was recorded a few times. V is TRBV2 and J is TRBJ1-3, with D hard to call. The germline V gene has CDR1 SNHLY and CDR2 FYNNEI. The V and J ends lost 6 bases and 2 bases respectively, with 14 bases between them. This CDR3 region has 15 residues. CDR3 in amino acids: CASREQDSTGNTIYF. Here the CDR3 DNA reads TGTGCCAGCAGAGAACAAGATAGCACTGGAAACACCATATATTTT.

The chain links TRBV10-3 to TRBJ2-2, with 8 bases identical to TRBD2. There are 16 residues in the CDR3. Per germline, CDR1 ENHRY and CDR2 SYGVKD. The trim removed 3 bases at V and 7 bases at J, leaving 10 bases unmatched. Written as DNA, the CDR3 is TGTGCCATCAGTGACAGCGGGGGTCCGGGTATCGGGGAGCTGTTTTTT. Translated: CAISDSGGPGIGELFF.

This clonotype was counted a few times. This rearrangement joins TRBV7-9 to TRBJ1-1, with no clear D. CDR3 length: 13 residues. Germline CDR1 reads SEHNR; CDR2 reads FQNEAQ (reference sequence). The V gene lost 3 bases and the J gene lost 7 bases, with 12 bases spanning the gap. DNA for the CDR3: TGTGCCAGCAGCTTTATTGGAAGTTTTGAAGCTTTCTTT. Translated, it gives CASSFIGSFEAFF.

This clonotype was picked up many times. J is TRBJ2-1 and V is TRBV7-6; 9 bases map to TRBD2. Germline lookup yields CDR1 SGHVS and CDR2 FNYEAQ. V was clipped by 1 base and J by 3 bases; unmatched bases: 19. CDR3 length equals 21 residues. CDR3 residues: CASSLVGFASGEAKDYNEQFF. The CDR3 DNA is TGTGCCAGCAGCTTAGTCGGTTTCGCTAGCGGGGAGGCTAAAGACTACAATGAGCAGTTCTTC. Filled out from reference TRBV7-6 and TRBJ2-1, the complete variable domain reads GAGVSQSPRYKVTKRGQDVALRCDPISGHVSLYWYRQALGQGPEFLTYFNYEAQQDKSGLPNDRFSAERPEGSISTLTIQRTEQRDSAMYRCASSLVGFASGEAKDYNEQFFGPGTRLTVL.

This clonotype appeared many times. The chain is built from TRBV6-1 and TRBJ1-2; TRBD1 might be the D (5 bases). CDR3 length: 14 residues. Germline V lookup: CDR1 MNHNS, CDR2 SASEGT. V gave up 6 bases and J gave up 3 bases, with 14 bases separating them. CDR3 protein: CASRPDNAYYGYTF. The CDR3 DNA reads TGTGCCAGCAGACCGGACAATGCCTACTATGGCTACACCTTC.